A selection of T cell receptor beta chains follows, all from one sample in a study of OX40 agonist ivuxolimab in advanced cancers. Sequenced by immunoSEQ multiplex PCR; TCRdb stores in-frame clones only, minus some. The sample includes about 46,000 clones, more than 75% seen only once; the top ten take about 3.8%. This sample comprised CD4+ or CD8+ T cells sorted from blood, obtained in a trial of the OX40 agonist ivuxolimab. Receptor source: an adult with an advanced solid tumor such as melanoma, head and neck, liver or kidney cancer. Both conserved end residues are part of each CDR3. Fields, in order: J gene, V gene, CDR3 protein.

J gene: TRBJ2-3
V gene: TRBV5-1
CDR3 protein: CASSTRTDYTQYF

J gene: TRBJ2-1
V gene: TRBV7-2
CDR3 protein: CASSRDRVNEQFF

J gene: TRBJ1-5
V gene: TRBV28
CDR3 protein: CASRISRVEQPQHF

J gene: TRBJ1-1
V gene: TRBV6-6
CDR3 protein: CASRIQGTEAFF

J gene: TRBJ1-6
V gene: TRBV19
CDR3 protein: CASRDREGSPLHF

J gene: TRBJ2-1
V gene: TRBV11-3
CDR3 protein: CASSLGFGGDEQFF

J gene: TRBJ2-7
V gene: TRBV6-5
CDR3 protein: CASSSQGGYEQYF

J gene: TRBJ2-1
V gene: TRBV9
CDR3 protein: CASSVDPPWTGKGEQFF

J gene: TRBJ2-2
V gene: TRBV4-1
CDR3 protein: CASSLTGITGELFF

J gene: TRBJ2-1
V gene: TRBV28
CDR3 protein: CASSPQGWTYNEQFF

J gene: TRBJ2-3
V gene: TRBV5-4
CDR3 protein: CASSRETSGTDTQYF

J gene: TRBJ2-3
V gene: TRBV14
CDR3 protein: CASSFLAGGRTDTQYF

J gene: TRBJ1-1
V gene: TRBV6-1
CDR3 protein: CASTSGPNTEAFF

J gene: TRBJ1-2
V gene: TRBV9
CDR3 protein: CASSGDQEGIRAYGYTF

J gene: TRBJ2-1
V gene: TRBV5-6
CDR3 protein: CASSLEDNEQFF

J gene: TRBJ2-1
V gene: TRBV13
CDR3 protein: CASSLERGSSYNEQFF

J gene: TRBJ1-3
V gene: TRBV28
CDR3 protein: CASSPSAGYGNTIYF

J gene: TRBJ2-2
V gene: TRBV11-2
CDR3 protein: CASSLRSGQNTGELFF

J gene: TRBJ1-1
V gene: TRBV4-3
CDR3 protein: CASSQGAGGGTEAFF

J gene: TRBJ2-3
V gene: TRBV2
CDR3 protein: CASRELAGVSFDTQYF

J gene: TRBJ2-7
V gene: TRBV11-2
CDR3 protein: CASSPRTVYEQYF

J gene: TRBJ2-2
V gene: TRBV5-1
CDR3 protein: CASSEAPRGGELFF

J gene: TRBJ1-4
V gene: TRBV25-1
CDR3 protein: CASVGVYNEKLFF

J gene: TRBJ1-1
V gene: TRBV29-1
CDR3 protein: CSVQGSEAFF

J gene: TRBJ1-5
V gene: TRBV18
CDR3 protein: CASSPPAGGRNQPQHF

J gene: TRBJ2-3
V gene: TRBV7-9
CDR3 protein: CASSLSRSTDTQYF

J gene: TRBJ2-2
V gene: TRBV7-6
CDR3 protein: CASSARGGPTAGELFF

J gene: TRBJ1-5
V gene: TRBV21-1
CDR3 protein: CASSIRGSGGYQPQHF

J gene: TRBJ1-1
V gene: TRBV5-1
CDR3 protein: CASSLGQRRVNTEAFF

J gene: TRBJ2-7
V gene: TRBV2
CDR3 protein: CASGGGGTSGMYEQYF

J gene: TRBJ2-1
V gene: TRBV9
CDR3 protein: CASSATSGSYNEQFF

J gene: TRBJ1-1
V gene: TRBV6-6
CDR3 protein: CASSDDVLNTEAFF

J gene: TRBJ1-2
V gene: TRBV7-2
CDR3 protein: CASSLELYGYTF

J gene: TRBJ2-1
V gene: TRBV27
CDR3 protein: CASRPGQGSYNEQFF

J gene: TRBJ2-1
V gene: TRBV14
CDR3 protein: CASSVYNEQFF

J gene: TRBJ1-6
V gene: TRBV9
CDR3 protein: CASSLGGPISPLHF

J gene: TRBJ1-1
V gene: TRBV18
CDR3 protein: CASSPQPVTGVNTEAFF

J gene: TRBJ1-2
V gene: TRBV5-6
CDR3 protein: CASSPNGANYGYTF

J gene: TRBJ2-7
V gene: TRBV7-2
CDR3 protein: CASSIGNRASYEQYF

J gene: TRBJ1-1
V gene: TRBV9
CDR3 protein: CASSTGQGGTEAFF

J gene: TRBJ1-2
V gene: TRBV28
CDR3 protein: CASSLSPGTGGASYGYTF

J gene: TRBJ2-5
V gene: TRBV25-1
CDR3 protein: CASKREGLETQYF

J gene: TRBJ2-5
V gene: TRBV9
CDR3 protein: CASSESPVGETQYF

J gene: TRBJ2-3
V gene: TRBV27
CDR3 protein: CASSPLLAGTKRAHTDTQYF

J gene: TRBJ1-2
V gene: TRBV19
CDR3 protein: CASGTGRKLDYGYTF

J gene: TRBJ1-2
V gene: TRBV18
CDR3 protein: CASSPPGRGYGYTF

J gene: TRBJ1-4
V gene: TRBV6-1
CDR3 protein: CASRRGIRGEKLFF

J gene: TRBJ1-4
V gene: TRBV18
CDR3 protein: CASSPKGQGSATNEKLFF

J gene: TRBJ2-5
V gene: TRBV7-8
CDR3 protein: CASSLKTAQETQYF

J gene: TRBJ1-5
V gene: TRBV29-1
CDR3 protein: CSVVTYSAGEAQPQHF

J gene: TRBJ1-1
V gene: TRBV6-5
CDR3 protein: CASSYSGLGGAFF

J gene: TRBJ2-7
V gene: TRBV19
CDR3 protein: CASRGLTYEQYF

J gene: TRBJ2-2
V gene: TRBV5-6
CDR3 protein: CASSLYRPNTGELFF

J gene: TRBJ2-3
V gene: TRBV5-1
CDR3 protein: CASSSKFGTSGRERTDTQYF

J gene: TRBJ2-7
V gene: TRBV28
CDR3 protein: CASSLSSSGSYEQYF

J gene: TRBJ1-5
V gene: TRBV15
CDR3 protein: CATSRDLVGQDPQHF

J gene: TRBJ1-6
V gene: TRBV27
CDR3 protein: CASSLMGQSNSPLHF

J gene: TRBJ1-2
V gene: TRBV13
CDR3 protein: CAGRPGGYVGYTF

J gene: TRBJ2-7
V gene: TRBV19
CDR3 protein: CASSMVWTGGFSEQYF